The rows below give T cell receptor beta chains drawn from one sample of a study of CD8 T cells in Susac syndrome. TCRdb recomputed calls from the immunoSEQ multiplex PCR reads with MiXCR, one row per CDR3 protein. This table has 180,000 or so distinct CDR3 sequences, 90% to 95% appearing once. Sequencing input: CD4+ T cells from PBMCs. Receptors originate from a human donor in good health. Both conserved end residues are part of each CDR3. Fields, in order: clone size, V gene, CDR3 length, D gene, J gene, CDR3 protein, CDR3 DNA. The D gene is left open where the match is weak. Clone size appears in some rows only: once, few, many, or a class for an expanded clone.

>NA|TRBV20-1|15|NA|TRBJ2-3
CSANRVGFRADTQYF
TGCAGTGCTAACAGGGTTGGCTTCCGGGCAGATACGCAGTATTTT
>once|TRBV29-1|17|TRBD1|TRBJ1-5
CSVEVRGRQGGIQPQHF
TGCAGCGTTGAAGTGAGGGGAAGACAGGGCGGTATCCAGCCCCAGCATTTT
>NA|TRBV28|14|TRBD1|TRBJ1-4
CASSLGQGREKLFF
TGTGCCAGCAGTCTCGGACAGGGAAGGGAAAAACTGTTTTTT
>NA|TRBV20-1|11|NA|TRBJ2-1
CSAQRDNEQFF
TGCAGTGCTCAAAGGGACAATGAGCAGTTCTTC
>NA|TRBV18|15|NA|TRBJ1-6
CASSPGRADNSPLHF
TGTGCCAGCTCACCGGGACGGGCCGATAATTCACCCCTCCACTTT
>NA|TRBV20-1|11|NA|TRBJ2-1
CSARVKGGLFF
TGCAGTGCTAGAGTAAAGGGGGGCCTGTTCTTC
>NA|TRBV9|14|NA|TRBJ2-3
CASSVQEGTDTQYF
TGTGCCAGCAGCGTCCAGGAGGGCACAGATACGCAGTATTTT
>few|TRBV28|13|NA|TRBJ1-4
CASSLSPGEKLFF
TGTGCCAGCAGTTTATCCCCAGGAGAAAAACTGTTTTTT
>NA|TRBV27|13|TRBD1|TRBJ2-5
CASSTGGRETQYF
TGTGCCAGCAGTACAGGGGGTAGGGAGACCCAGTACTTC
>NA|TRBV5-1|16|NA|TRBJ2-3
CASSLAVATHTDTQYF
TGCGCCAGCAGCTTGGCGGTAGCGACTCACACAGATACGCAGTATTTT
>NA|TRBV4-3|17|NA|TRBJ2-7
CASSQEVAGGSSYEQYF
TGCGCCAGCAGCCAAGAGGTCGCGGGCGGAAGCTCCTACGAGCAGTACTTC
>NA|TRBV29-1|10|NA|TRBJ1-4
CSASNEKLFF
TGCAGCGCCTCAAATGAAAAACTGTTTTTT
>NA|TRBV20-1|12|NA|TRBJ1-1
CSAPGRNTEAFF
TGCAGTGCTCCTGGGAGGAACACTGAAGCTTTCTTT
>NA|TRBV28|13|NA|TRBJ1-2
CASSLYQQAGYTF
TGTGCCAGCAGTTTATACCAGCAGGCCGGCTACACCTTC
>NA|TRBV29-1|12|TRBD1|TRBJ1-1
CTGRQGDTEAFF
TGCACCGGAAGACAGGGGGACACTGAAGCTTTCTTT
>NA|TRBV6-2/TRBV6-3|15|TRBD1|TRBJ2-7
CASSGGTGASYEQYF
TGTGCCAGCAGTGGGGGGACAGGAGCCTCCTACGAGCAGTACTTC
>once|TRBV20-1|13|NA|TRBJ1-4
CSAQGTTNEKLFF
TGCAGTGCCCAGGGTACAACTAATGAAAAACTGTTTTTT
>NA|TRBV7-9|13|NA|TRBJ1-1
CASSFVKNTEAFF
TGTGCCAGCAGCTTCGTGAAGAACACTGAAGCTTTCTTT
>NA|TRBV6-2/TRBV6-3|18|NA|TRBJ1-5
CASSYSPKGSNSNQPQHF
TGTGCCAGCAGTTACTCCCCGAAGGGATCAAATAGCAATCAGCCCCAGCATTTT
>NA|TRBV29-1|13|NA|TRBJ2-7
CSFTGTIAYEQYF
TGCAGCTTCACCGGGACGATAGCCTACGAGCAGTACTTC
>NA|TRBV28|16|TRBD1|TRBJ2-7
CASSLFSGTGPYEQYF
TGTGCCAGCAGTTTGTTCTCCGGGACAGGTCCCTACGAGCAGTACTTC
>once|TRBV7-9|11|NA|TRBJ1-1
CASSDFGEAFF
TGTGCCAGCAGTGATTTCGGCGAAGCTTTCTTT
>NA|TRBV10-3|15|NA|TRBJ1-5
CAISEGRAINQPQHF
TGTGCCATCAGTGAGGGCAGGGCGATCAATCAGCCCCAGCATTTT
>NA|TRBV19|12|NA|TRBJ2-2
CASSITTGELFF
TGTGCCAGTAGTATAACCACCGGGGAGCTGTTTTTT
>NA|TRBV28|10|NA|TRBJ1-2
CASGLYGYTF
TGTGCCAGCGGGCTCTATGGCTACACCTTC
>NA|TRBV7-8|13|TRBD2|TRBJ2-7
CASSVSGAYEQYF
TGTGCCAGCAGCGTTAGCGGGGCCTACGAGCAGTACTTC
>NA|TRBV7-9|14|TRBD1|TRBJ2-7
CASSRDRDFGEQYF
TGTGCCAGCAGCCGGGACAGGGACTTTGGCGAGCAGTACTTC
>NA|TRBV15|15|NA|TRBJ1-5
CATSAPGRINQPQHF
TGTGCCACCAGCGCTCCGGGACGGATCAATCAGCCCCAGCATTTT
>NA|TRBV4-2|15|NA|TRBJ2-1
CASRMGVSSYNEQFF
TGTGCCAGCCGTATGGGGGTGAGCTCCTACAATGAGCAGTTCTTC
>NA|TRBV20-1|15|NA|TRBJ2-5
CSASPGSGGQETQYF
TGCAGTGCTAGCCCCGGGTCGGGTGGGCAAGAGACCCAGTACTTC
>NA|TRBV29-1|14|NA|TRBJ2-6
CSVLQGLGANVLTF
TGCAGCGTTCTACAGGGTTTGGGGGCCAACGTCCTGACTTTC